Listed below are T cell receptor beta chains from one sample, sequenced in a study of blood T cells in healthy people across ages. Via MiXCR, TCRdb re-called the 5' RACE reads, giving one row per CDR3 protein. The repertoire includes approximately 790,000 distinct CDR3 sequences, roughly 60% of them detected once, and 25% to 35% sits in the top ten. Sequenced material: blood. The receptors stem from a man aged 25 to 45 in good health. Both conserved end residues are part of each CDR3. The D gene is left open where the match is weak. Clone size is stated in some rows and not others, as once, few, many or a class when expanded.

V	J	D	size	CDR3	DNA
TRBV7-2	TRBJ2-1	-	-	CASTYGAGGEQFF	TGTGCCAGCACGTACGGGGCCGGGGGTGAGCAGTTCTTC
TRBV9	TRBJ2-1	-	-	CASSGRTTRDPYNEQFF	TGTGCCAGCAGCGGACGAACTACCCGGGACCCATACAATGAGCAGTTCTTC
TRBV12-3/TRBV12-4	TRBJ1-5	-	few	CASSSANQPQHF	TGTGCCAGCAGTTCAGCGAATCAGCCCCAGCATTTT
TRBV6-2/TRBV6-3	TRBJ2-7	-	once	CASSFNGAVLTYEQYF	TGTGCCAGCAGCTTCAACGGGGCAGTTCTTACCTACGAGCAGTACTTC
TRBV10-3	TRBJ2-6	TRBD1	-	CAGRTGPQSGANVLTF	TGTGCCGGTCGGACAGGGCCCCAGTCTGGGGCCAACGTCCTGACTTTC
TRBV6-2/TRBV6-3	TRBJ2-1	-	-	CAIRLVYEQFF	TGTGCCATCCGACTAGTATACGAGCAGTTCTTC
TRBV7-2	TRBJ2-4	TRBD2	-	CASSLGTSGGLNIQYF	TGTGCCAGCAGCCTCGGGACTAGCGGGGGGCTGAACATTCAGTACTTC
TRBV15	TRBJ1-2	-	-	CATSRDKIGYGYTF	TGTGCCACCAGCAGAGATAAGATAGGCTATGGCTACACCTTC
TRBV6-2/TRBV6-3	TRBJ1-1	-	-	CASSYRGGNTEAFF	TGTGCCAGCAGTTACCGTGGGGGGAACACCGAAGCTTTCTTT
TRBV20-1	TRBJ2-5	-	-	CSASRELQETQYF	TGCAGTGCTAGTCGAGAGCTTCAAGAGACCCAGTACTTC
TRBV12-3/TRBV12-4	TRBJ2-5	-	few	CASSGEVTQYF	TGTGCCAGCAGTGGGGAAGTGACCCAGTACTTC
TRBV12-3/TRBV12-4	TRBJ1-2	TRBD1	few	CASSRTGAGYTF	TGTGCCAGCAGTCGGACAGGGGCAGGCTACACCTTC
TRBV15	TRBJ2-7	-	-	CATNRDKGTPYEQYF	TGTGCCACCAACAGAGATAAGGGGACCCCTTACGAGCAGTACTTC
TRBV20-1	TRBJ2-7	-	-	CSAPPGRYPYEQYF	TGCAGTGCCCCCCCCGGCAGATACCCCTACGAGCAGTACTTC
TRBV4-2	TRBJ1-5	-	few	CASSQAPGPGRTQHF	TGTGCCAGCAGCCAAGCCCCGGGGCCTGGGAGGACCCAGCATTTT
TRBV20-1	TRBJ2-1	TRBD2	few	CSARPRAGGHNEQFF	TGCAGTGCTAGACCCCGAGCGGGGGGCCACAATGAGCAGTTCTTC
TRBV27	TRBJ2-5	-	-	CASRETRSQETQYF	TGTGCCAGCAGAGAGACTAGGAGCCAAGAGACCCAGTACTTC
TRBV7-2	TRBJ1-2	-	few	CASSQNVATAGYTF	TGTGCCAGCAGCCAGAATGTAGCTACGGCTGGCTACACCTTC
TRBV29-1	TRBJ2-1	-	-	CSVDGPASSIEQFF	TGCAGCGTTGACGGGCCGGCTAGTTCTATTGAGCAGTTCTTC
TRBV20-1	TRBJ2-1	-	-	CSAPQQGDEQFF	TGCAGTGCTCCTCAGCAAGGCGATGAGCAGTTCTTC
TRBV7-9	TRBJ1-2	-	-	CASSPDQQGYTF	TGTGCCAGCAGTCCAGACCAGCAGGGCTACACCTTC
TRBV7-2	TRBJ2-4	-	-	CASSLVPSLSEQYF	TGTGCCAGCAGCTTGGTCCCGAGTCTCTCGGAGCAGTACTTC
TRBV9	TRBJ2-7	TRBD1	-	CASSLSGTDLGEQYF	TGTGCCAGCAGCCTCTCCGGGACAGACCTCGGCGAGCAGTACTTC
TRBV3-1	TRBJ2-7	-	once	CASSQVGGADEQYF	TGTGCCAGCAGCCAAGTAGGCGGGGCCGACGAGCAGTACTTC
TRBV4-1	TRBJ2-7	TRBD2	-	CASSQVLAGTAYEQYF	TGCGCCAGCAGCCAAGTCCTAGCGGGGACGGCCTACGAGCAGTACTTC
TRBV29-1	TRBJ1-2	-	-	CSVVQGHSNYGYTF	TGCAGCGTTGTCCAGGGGCATTCTAACTATGGCTACACCTTC
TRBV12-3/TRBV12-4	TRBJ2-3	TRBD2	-	CASSQREGTDTQYF	TGTGCCAGCAGTCAACGGGAGGGGACAGATACGCAGTATTTT
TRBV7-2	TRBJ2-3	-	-	CASSGRSGRTSTDTQYF	TGTGCCAGCAGCGGCCGCTCAGGGAGAACTAGCACAGATACGCAGTATTTT
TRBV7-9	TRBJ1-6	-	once	CASSLGGARGSPLHF	TGTGCCAGCAGCTTAGGGGGGGCGCGCGGTTCACCCCTCCACTTT
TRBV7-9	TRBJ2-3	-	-	CASSPWSGGSAGNTQYF	TGTGCCAGCAGCCCATGGTCTGGGGGTTCGGCAGGGAATACGCAGTATTTT
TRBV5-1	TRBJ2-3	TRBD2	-	CASSLAGPPMDTQYF	TGCGCCAGCAGCTTAGCGGGGCCCCCCATGGATACGCAGTATTTT
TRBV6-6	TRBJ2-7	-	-	CASSRSGEQYF	TGTGCCAGCAGTCGCAGTGGCGAGCAGTACTTC
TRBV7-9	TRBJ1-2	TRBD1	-	CASSSYPLDRGGDGYTF	TGTGCCAGTAGCTCGTACCCTTTGGACAGGGGAGGCGATGGCTACACCTTC
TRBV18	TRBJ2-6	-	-	CASSNTQSSGANVLTF	TGTGCCAGCTCAAACACTCAGAGCTCTGGGGCCAACGTCCTGACTTTC
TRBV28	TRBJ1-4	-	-	CAVGQPEADEKLFF	TGTGCCGTCGGACAGCCCGAGGCTGATGAAAAACTGTTTTTT
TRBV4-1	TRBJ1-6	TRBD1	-	CASSQDNRGASPLHF	TGCGCCAGCAGCCAAGATAACAGGGGGGCATCACCCCTCCACTTT
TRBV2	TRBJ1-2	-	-	CASTMRANYGYTF	TGTGCCAGCACTATGAGGGCTAACTATGGCTACACCTTC